These 12 T cell receptor beta chains were sequenced from one sample in a study of OX40 agonist ivuxolimab in advanced cancers. Here immunoSEQ multiplex PCR was the method, and the copy in TCRdb shows in-frame clones only, minus some. This table has tens of thousands of clones, roughly 80% appearing once. Sequenced here: CD4+ or CD8+ T cells sorted from blood, sampled in a trial of the OX40 agonist ivuxolimab. The receptors come from an adult with an advanced solid tumor such as melanoma, head and neck, liver or kidney cancer.

V and J are TRBV19 and TRBJ2-3; D ambiguous. With 6 bases removed from V and 6 bases from J, the gap between germline ends came to 13 bases. CDR1 and CDR2 (germline): LNHDA, SQIVND (reference sequence). This CDR3 spans 13 amino acids. CDR3: CASRRSGSDTQYF. The CDR3 coding sequence is TGTGCCAGTAGACGATCGGGCTCCGATACGCAGTATTTT. The entire variable domain, with the rest obtained from reference TRBV19 and TRBJ2-3, is as follows: DGGITQSPKYLFRKEGQNVTLSCEQNLNHDAMYWYRQDPGQGLRLIYYSQIVNDFQKGDIAEGYSVSREKKESFPLTVTSAQKNPTAFYLCASRRSGSDTQYFGPGTRLTVL.

This clone has only one observation. The genes are TRBV28 and TRBJ2-1, with D possibly matching TRBD2 (7 bases). There are 16 residues in the CDR3. The germline V gene has CDR1 MDHEN and CDR2 SYDVKM. V was trimmed by 11 bases and J by 0 bases, leaving 20 bases between them. CDR3 protein: CASHGGQSNSYNEQFF. The CDR3 DNA reads TGTGCCTCCCACGGGGGGCAGTCAAACTCCTACAATGAGCAGTTCTTC.

The chain joins TRBV7-2 to TRBJ1-2; 8 nucleotides align to TRBD1. The junction had 7 bases not matched to a gene; V was cut back by 2 bases and J by 5 bases. The CDR3 sequence is 15 residues long. Germline V gene sequence: CDR1 SGHTA, CDR2 FQGNSA. In DNA, the CDR3 is TGTGCCAGCAGCTTAACTGGACAGGGAGGATATGGCTACACCTTC. Protein sequence: CASSLTGQGGYGYTF. Variable domain in full (rest from reference TRBV7-2 and TRBJ1-2): GAGVSQSPSNKVTEKGKDVELRCDPISGHTALYWYRQSLGQGLEFLIYFQGNSAPDKSGLPSDRFSAERTGGSVSTLTIQRTQQEDSAVYLCASSLTGQGGYGYTFGSGTRLTVV.

J is TRBJ2-3 and V is TRBV11-2; D gene ambiguous. Between the trimmed V and J ends, which lost 4 bases and 9 bases, there was a span of 8 bases. This CDR3 region has 11 residues. CDR1 and CDR2 from the germline V gene are SGHAT and FQNNGV. CDR3 sequence reads: CASSSDLTQYF. The CDR3 nucleotides are TGTGCCAGCAGCTCGGACCTCACGCAGTATTTT.

V and J are TRBV6-6 and TRBJ2-1; D may match TRBD1 or TRBD2 (5 bases each). Germline-derived CDR1 and CDR2 are MNHNY and SVGAGI (reference sequence). The CDR3 covers 15 residues. Trimming shortened V by 5 bases and J by 7 bases, and 18 bases separated the two germline ends. The CDR3, as DNA: TGTGCCAGCAGTCACTATGGGGGTCCTCGTAATGAGCAGTTCTTC. Translating it yields CASSHYGGPRNEQFF.

The chain carries TRBV1 and TRBJ2-7; TRBD2, the D gene given by the table, was not confirmed from the DNA. TRBV1 is assigned pseudogene status. The CDR3 sequence is 17 residues long. CDR3 loop: CTSSQDLAGAGGYEQYF. DNA of the CDR3: TGCACCAGCAGCCAAGATTTGGCGGGCGCGGGGGGGTACGAGCAGTACTTC.

This CDR3 is CASSYSGGNSYEQYF. CDR3 nucleotide sequence: TGTGCCAGCAGTTACTCGGGCGGGAACTCCTACGAGCAGTACTTC. V is TRBV6-5 and J is TRBJ2-7; TRBD2 is a possible D gene (6 bases). V shed 0 bases and J shed 0 bases, with 9 bases lying between them. The length of the CDR3 is 15 residues. In germline, CDR1 is MNHEY, CDR2 SVGAGI.

The chain couples TRBV2 to TRBJ1-4; D gene uncertain. Trimming stripped 6 bases from V and 8 bases from J, with 7 bases between. The length of the CDR3 is 11 residues. CDR1 and CDR2 (germline): SNHLY, FYNNEI. The CDR3 DNA follows: TGTGCCAGCAGATCGGGCGAAAAACTGTTTTTT. Protein product: CASRSGEKLFF.

V and J are TRBV28 and TRBJ2-5, with D possibly called TRBD1 or TRBD2 (5 bases each). V was cut by 4 bases and J by 2 bases, with 14 bases left in between. The CDR3 sequence is 15 residues long. Germline V gene lookup returns CDR1 MDHEN and CDR2 SYDVKM. CDR3 in DNA: TGTGCCAGCAGTTCCGGGACCTACTGGCAAGAGACCCAGTACTTC. Amino acid sequence: CASSSGTYWQETQYF.

The chain combines TRBV30 with TRBJ1-3; D is possibly TRBD1 (6 bases). V was trimmed by 0 bases and J by 0 bases, leaving 18 bases between them. The CDR3 contains 18 residues. Germline V gene lookup returns CDR1 GTSNPN and CDR2 SVGIG (reference sequence). CDR3 loop: CAWSVEGTRHYSGNTIYF. CDR3 coding DNA: TGTGCCTGGAGTGTCGAAGGGACACGACACTACTCTGGAAACACCATATATTTT.

The V call is TRBV5-8, the J call TRBJ1-5; 8 nucleotides line up with TRBD1. The germline gives CDR1 SGHTS, CDR2 YDEGEE. Trimming took 4 bases from V and 6 from J; bases not matched to a gene: 9. CDR3 length: 15 amino acids. The CDR3 region has the DNA TGTGCCAGCAGCACCGCGGACAGGGTCGCTCAGCCCCAGCATTTT. Translation gives CASSTADRVAQPQHF.

This chain links TRBV2 with TRBJ1-3; unclear D gene. This CDR3 is 13 amino acids long. CDR1 and CDR2 (germline): SNHLY, FYNNEI. Trimming removed 2 bases from V and 4 bases from J, with 6 bases in between. The CDR3 spells CASSETEGNTIYF. CDR3 DNA sequence: TGTGCCAGCAGTGAAACAGAAGGAAACACCATATATTTT.